The source of this TCR beta chain is a study of blood T cells in healthy people across ages. Primed by a sample-barcoded 5' primer and a J-beta primer mix, a second PCR proceeded for about 7 to 11 cycles. TCRdb used MiXCR to reprocess the 5' RACE reads, holding one entry per CDR3 protein. The table lists 1,100,000 or so distinct CDR3 sequences, around 45% of them singletons. The V end lost 5 bases, the J end lost 7 bases, and 16 bases lay between the germline ends. The CDR3 is made up of 13 amino acids. Germline CDR1 and CDR2: DFQATT and SNEGSKA (reference sequence). The chain combines TRBV20-1 with TRBJ2-3; D unresolved. Material for sequencing was blood. The receptor was derived from a woman aged 55-70 years in good health. The CDR3 nucleotides are TGCAGTGCTCCCCTCAATCGTGAGCATACGCAGTATTTT. It is translated as CSAPLNREHTQYF.